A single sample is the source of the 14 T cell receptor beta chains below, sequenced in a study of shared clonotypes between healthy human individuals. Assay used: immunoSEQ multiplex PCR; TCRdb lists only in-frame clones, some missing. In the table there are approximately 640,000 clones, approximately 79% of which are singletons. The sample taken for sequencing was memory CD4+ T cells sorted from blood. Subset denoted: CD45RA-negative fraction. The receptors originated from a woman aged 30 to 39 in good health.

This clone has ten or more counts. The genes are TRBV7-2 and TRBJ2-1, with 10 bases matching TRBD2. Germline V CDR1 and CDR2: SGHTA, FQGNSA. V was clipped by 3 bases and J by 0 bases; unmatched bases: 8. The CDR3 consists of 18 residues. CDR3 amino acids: CASSFRSGRGISYNEQFF. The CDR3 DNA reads TGTGCCAGCAGCTTTAGGAGCGGGAGGGGAATCTCCTACAATGAGCAGTTCTTC. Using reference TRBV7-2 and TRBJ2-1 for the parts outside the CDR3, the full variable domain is GAGVSQSPSNKVTEKGKDVELRCDPISGHTALYWYRQSLGQGLEFLIYFQGNSAPDKSGLPSDRFSAERTGGSVSTLTIQRTQQEDSAVYLCASSFRSGRGISYNEQFFGPGTRLTVL.

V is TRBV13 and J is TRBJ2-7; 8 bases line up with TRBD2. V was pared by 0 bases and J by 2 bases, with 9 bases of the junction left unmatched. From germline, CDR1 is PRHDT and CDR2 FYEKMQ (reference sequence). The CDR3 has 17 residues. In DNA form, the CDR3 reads TGTGCCAGCAGCTTAGGGACTAGCGAATCCTCTACCTACGAGCAGTACTTC. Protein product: CASSLGTSESSTYEQYF.

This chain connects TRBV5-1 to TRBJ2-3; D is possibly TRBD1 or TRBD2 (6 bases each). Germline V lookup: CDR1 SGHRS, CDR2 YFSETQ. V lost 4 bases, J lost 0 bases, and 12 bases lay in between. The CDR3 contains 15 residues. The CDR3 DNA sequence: TGCGCCAGCAGCCCCCTAGGGGGGAGCACAGATACGCAGTATTTT. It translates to CASSPLGGSTDTQYF.

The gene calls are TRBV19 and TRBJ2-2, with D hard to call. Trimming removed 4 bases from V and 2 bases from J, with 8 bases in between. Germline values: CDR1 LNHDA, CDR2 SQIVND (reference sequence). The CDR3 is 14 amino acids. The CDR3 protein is CASSRRGNTGELFF. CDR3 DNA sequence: TGTGCCAGTAGTAGGCGAGGTAACACCGGGGAGCTGTTTTTT.

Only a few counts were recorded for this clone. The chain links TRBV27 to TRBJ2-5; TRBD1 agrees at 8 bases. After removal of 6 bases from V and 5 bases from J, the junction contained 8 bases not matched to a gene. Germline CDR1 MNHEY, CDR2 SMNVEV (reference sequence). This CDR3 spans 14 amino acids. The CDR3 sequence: CASRGGQVGETQYF. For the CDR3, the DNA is TGTGCCAGCAGGGGGGGACAGGTTGGGGAGACCCAGTACTTC.

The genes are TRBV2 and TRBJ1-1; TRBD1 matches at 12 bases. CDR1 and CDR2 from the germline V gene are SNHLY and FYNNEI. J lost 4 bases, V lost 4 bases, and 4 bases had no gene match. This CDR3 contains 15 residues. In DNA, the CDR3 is TGTGCCAGCAGTGGGGACAGGGGGCAAGGCACTGAAGCTTTCTTT. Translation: CASSGDRGQGTEAFF.

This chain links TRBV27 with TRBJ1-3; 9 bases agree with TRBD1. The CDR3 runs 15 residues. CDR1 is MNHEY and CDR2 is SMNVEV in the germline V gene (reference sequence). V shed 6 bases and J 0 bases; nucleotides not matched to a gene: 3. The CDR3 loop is CASRRTGVSGNTIYF. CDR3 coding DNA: TGTGCCAGCAGGCGGACAGGGGTCTCTGGAAACACCATATATTTT.

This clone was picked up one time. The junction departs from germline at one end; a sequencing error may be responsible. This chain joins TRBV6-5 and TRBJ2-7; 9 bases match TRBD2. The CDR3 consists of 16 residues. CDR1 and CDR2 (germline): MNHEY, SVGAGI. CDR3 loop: CASSYRPGLASDEQYF. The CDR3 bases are TGTGCCAGCAGTTACCGACCGGGACTAGCCTCCGACGAGCAGTACTTC.

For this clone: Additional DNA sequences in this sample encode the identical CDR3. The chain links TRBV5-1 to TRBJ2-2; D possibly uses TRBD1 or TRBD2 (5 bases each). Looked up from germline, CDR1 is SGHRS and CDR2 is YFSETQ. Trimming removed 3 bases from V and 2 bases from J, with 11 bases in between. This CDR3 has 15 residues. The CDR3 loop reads CASSSGTENTGELFF. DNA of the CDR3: TGCGCCAGCAGCTCCGGGACCGAAAACACCGGGGAGCTGTTTTTT.

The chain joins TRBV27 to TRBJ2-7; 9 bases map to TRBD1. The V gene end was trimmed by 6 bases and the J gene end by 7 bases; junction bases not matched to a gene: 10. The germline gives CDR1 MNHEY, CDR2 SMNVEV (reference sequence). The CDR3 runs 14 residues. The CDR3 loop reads CASSQGQGRGEQYF. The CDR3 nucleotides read TGTGCCAGCAGCCAAGGACAGGGGAGGGGTGAGCAGTACTTC.

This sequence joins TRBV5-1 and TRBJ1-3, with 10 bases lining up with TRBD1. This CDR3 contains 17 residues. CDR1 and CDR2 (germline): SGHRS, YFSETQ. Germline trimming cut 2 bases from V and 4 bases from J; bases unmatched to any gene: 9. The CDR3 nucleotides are TGCGCCAGCAGCTTTAACCCGGGACAGGGGTTCGGAAACACCATATATTTT. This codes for CASSFNPGQGFGNTIYF.

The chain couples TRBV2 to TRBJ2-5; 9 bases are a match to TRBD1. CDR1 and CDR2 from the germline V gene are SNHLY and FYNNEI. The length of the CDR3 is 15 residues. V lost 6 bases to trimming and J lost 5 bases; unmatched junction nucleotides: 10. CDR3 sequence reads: CASRDTGTGSETQYF. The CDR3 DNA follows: TGTGCCAGCAGAGATACCGGGACAGGGAGCGAGACCCAGTACTTC.

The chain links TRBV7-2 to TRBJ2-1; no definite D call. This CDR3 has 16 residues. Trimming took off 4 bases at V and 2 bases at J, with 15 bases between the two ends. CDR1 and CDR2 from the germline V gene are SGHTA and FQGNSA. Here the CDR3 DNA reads TGTGCCAGCAGCTCTAACGCAGTTGTGACCTACAATGAGCAGTTCTTC. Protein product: CASSSNAVVTYNEQFF.

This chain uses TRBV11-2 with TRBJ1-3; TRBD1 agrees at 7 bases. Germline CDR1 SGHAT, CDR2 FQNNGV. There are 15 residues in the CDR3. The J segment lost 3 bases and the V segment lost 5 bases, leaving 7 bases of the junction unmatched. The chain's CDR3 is CASSLTGSYGNTIYF. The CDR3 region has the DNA TGTGCCAGCAGCCTGACAGGGTCTTATGGAAACACCATATATTTT.